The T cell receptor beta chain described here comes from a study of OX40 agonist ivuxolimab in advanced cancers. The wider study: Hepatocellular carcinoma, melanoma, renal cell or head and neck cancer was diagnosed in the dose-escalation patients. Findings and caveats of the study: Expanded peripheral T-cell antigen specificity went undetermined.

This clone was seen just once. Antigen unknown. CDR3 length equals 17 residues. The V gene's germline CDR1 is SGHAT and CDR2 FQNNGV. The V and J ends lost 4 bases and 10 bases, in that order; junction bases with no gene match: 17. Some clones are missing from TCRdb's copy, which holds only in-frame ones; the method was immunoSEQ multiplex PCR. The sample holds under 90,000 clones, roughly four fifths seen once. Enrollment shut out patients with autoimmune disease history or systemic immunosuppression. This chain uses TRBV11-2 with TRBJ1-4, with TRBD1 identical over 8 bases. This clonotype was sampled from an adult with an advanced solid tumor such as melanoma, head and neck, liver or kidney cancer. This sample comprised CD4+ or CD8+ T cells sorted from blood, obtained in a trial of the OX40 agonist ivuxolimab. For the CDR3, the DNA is TGTGCCAGCAGCTCTTACCACCCCGGGACAGGAGTGGGAAAACTGTTTTTT. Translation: CASSSYHPGTGVGKLFF.